These 3 T cell receptor beta chains were sequenced from one sample in a study of tumor-infiltrating lymphocytes in primary liver carcinoma. Co-extracted RNA and DNA came from approximately 20-30 mg of unsorted bulk tissue. Making TCR beta cDNA involved 400 to 600 ng total RNA and a constant-region primer. Library construction for TCR beta comprised three nested multiplex PCR rounds performed with slightly modified ARM-PCR. Primers for the first two PCR rounds were TRBV1-TRBV30 forward primers and a C-beta reverse primer (10 cycles per round). One entry per CDR3 protein results from TCRdb running MiXCR on the multiplex PCR reads. The sample holds fewer than 250,000 distinct CDR3 sequences, around 81% seen once. The specimen sequenced was tumor tissue from primary liver carcinoma. Source of these receptors: a man between 35 and 55 years old with primary liver carcinoma and hepatitis B virus infection.

Details on this clonotype: As the CDR3 is not closed by the conserved phenylalanine or tryptophan, this likely results from a read error. J is TRBJ2-1 and V is TRBV6-5; TRBD2 is a possible D gene (6 bases). This CDR3 has 14 residues. Germline CDR1 and CDR2: MNHEY and SVGAGI. The germline V and J ends were trimmed by 8 bases and 8 bases, with 19 bases remaining between them. The CDR3, as DNA: TGTGCCAGCGCCAAGCTAGCGTGCGGGGATGAGCAGTTCTCC. It yields the protein CASAKLACGDEQFS.

This clonotype was detected many times. This chain connects TRBV6-2 or TRBV6-3 to TRBJ1-5, with TRBD1 identical over 8 bases. The CDR3 contains 13 residues. V trimming: 10 bases; J trimming: 5 bases; junction bases outside the gene matches: 7. Per germline, CDR1 MNHEY and CDR2 SVGEGT. The CDR3: CANSQDRDQPQHF. The CDR3 DNA reads TGTGCCAACTCACAGGACAGGGATCAGCCCCAGCATTTT.

V usage is TRBV5-4 and J usage is TRBJ2-3; D might be TRBD1 (5 bases). Looked up from germline, CDR1 is SGHNT and CDR2 is YYREEE (reference sequence). V was pared by 3 bases and J by 7 bases, with 18 bases between. This CDR3 spans 15 amino acids. The CDR3, as DNA: TGTGCCAGCAGCTCGGTAGAAAGGGGTACGTATACGCAGTATTTT. This gives the protein CASSSVERGTYTQYF. Full variable domain (remainder filled in from reference TRBV5-4 and TRBJ2-3): ETGVTQSPTHLIKTRGQQVTLRCSSQSGHNTVSWYQQALGQGPQFIFQYYREEENGRGNFPPRFSGLQFPNYSSELNVNALELDDSALYLCASSSVERGTYTQYFGPGTRLTVL.